This T cell receptor beta chain was sequenced for a study of T cells in tuberculosis. As for time point: new active TB diagnosis, blood taken before or within 7 days of starting treatment. Sequencing used immunoSEQ multiplex PCR; TCRdb keeps in-frame clones, though not all of them. The sample lists tens of thousands of clones, roughly 82% seen once, with 4% to 6.5% in the top ten. This clone has more than one count but fewer than ten. Its antigen remains unknown. Study results and limitations: The TCR-beta difference was not significant; alpha differences partly reflected length. Using the GMM-specific repertoire gave around 90% accuracy versus around 70% with motifs.

Trimming removed 7 bases from V and 1 base from J; junction bases left unmatched: 7. CDR1 is SGHRS, CDR2 YFSETQ, per germline. The CDR3 has 14 residues. The gene calls are TRBV5-1 and TRBJ2-7; 8 bases are a match to TRBD2. The sequenced sample was PBMCs, obtained at tuberculosis diagnosis. The sequence came from an adult with tuberculosis. CDR3 in amino acids: CASAGGGHSYEQYF. The CDR3 bases are TGCGCCAGCGCGGGGGGAGGGCATTCCTACGAGCAGTACTTC.